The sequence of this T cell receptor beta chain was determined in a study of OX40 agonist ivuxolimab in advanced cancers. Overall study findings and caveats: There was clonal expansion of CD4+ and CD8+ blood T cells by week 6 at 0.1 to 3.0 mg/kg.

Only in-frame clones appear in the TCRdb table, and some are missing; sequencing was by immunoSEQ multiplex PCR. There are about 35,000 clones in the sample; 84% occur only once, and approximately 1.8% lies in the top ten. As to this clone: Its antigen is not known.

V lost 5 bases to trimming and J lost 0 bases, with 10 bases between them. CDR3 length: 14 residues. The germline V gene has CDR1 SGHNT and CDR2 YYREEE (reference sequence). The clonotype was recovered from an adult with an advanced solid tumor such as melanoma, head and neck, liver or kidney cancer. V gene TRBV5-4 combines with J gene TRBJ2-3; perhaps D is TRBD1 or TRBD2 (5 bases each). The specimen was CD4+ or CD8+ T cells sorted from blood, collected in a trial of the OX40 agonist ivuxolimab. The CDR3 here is CASRRDRSTDTQYF. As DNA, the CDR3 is TGTGCCAGCAGACGGGACCGAAGCACAGATACGCAGTATTTT.